This TCR beta chain derives from a study of blood T cells in healthy people across ages. Study conclusions and caveats: It was not known whether donors were CMV positive (a possible confounder of expanded clonotype changes). The study could not conclusively compare naive and antigen-experienced cells, given its unsorted PBMCs.

For the second PCR, which ran for about 6 to 11 cycles, a sample-barcoded 5' primer and a J-beta primer mix were used. Researchers report that each sample yielded at least 3 million CDR3-containing paired-end reads. TCRdb processed the 5' RACE reads anew with MiXCR; each CDR3 protein has one entry. The sample has approximately 690,000 distinct CDR3 sequences, less than 45% seen once; the top ten hold roughly 30%. Concerning this clonotype: As yet, its antigen is unknown.

Healthy Caucasian individuals from Russia aged about 6 to 90 served as donors. V was clipped by 6 bases and J by 2 bases, with 15 bases between them. CDR3 length equals 14 residues. Germline values: CDR1 DFQATT, CDR2 SNEGSKA (reference sequence). The chain carries TRBV20-1 and TRBJ2-3; TRBD1 might be the D (8 bases). The receptor's source is a man at least 80 years old in good health. The sample taken for sequencing was blood. Here the CDR3 DNA reads TGCAGTGCGGGAGGGACAGGCGACACAGATACGCAGTATTTT. It codes for CSAGGTGDTDTQYF.